This record covers a single T cell receptor (beta chain). The antigen remains undetermined. The repertoire was sequenced with immunoSEQ multiplex PCR; TCRdb's copy has only in-frame clones and lacks some. Of some 120,000 clones listed, approximately 89% are singletons. Germline V CDR1 and CDR2: WSHSY, SAAADI. Trimming stripped 0 bases from V and 8 bases from J, with 8 bases between. This CDR3 spans 13 amino acids. The record originates from a study of T cell responses to AZD1222 COVID-19 vaccine. The study's findings and limits: Baseline seropositives among AZD1222 recipients totaled only 5 to 7. White British people made up most donors, females outnumbered males, and clonal diversity was possibly underestimated.

This sequence joins TRBV10-2 and TRBJ1-5; TRBD1 is a possible D gene (5 bases). The TCR comes from an adult in good health. Specimen: peripheral blood, collected on day 0 of AZD1222 vaccination. CDR3 protein: CASSESGLEPQHF. CDR3 in DNA: TGCGCCAGCAGTGAGTCGGGGCTGGAGCCCCAGCATTTT.